This T cell receptor beta chain was retrieved from a study of T cells in Graves' hyperthyroidism and ophthalmopathy. Across the study: At the time of initial diagnosis and before any treatment, peripheral blood was collected.

Whole-study results and caveats: Stable hyperthyroidism and ophthalmopathy were separated using 13 V-J signatures.

This clonotype came up many times. Its antigen is not known. Amplified regions were TCR beta CDR3 sequences from RNA transcripts. A set of HTBI primers served as the primers for a first-round RT-PCR of the TCR CDR3. MiXCR, applied by TCRdb to the multiplex PCR reads, yields one record per CDR3 protein. The repertoire holds more than 600,000 distinct CDR3 sequences, about a sixth seen once, with around 7.7% in the top ten. CDR1 and CDR2 (germline): DFQATT, SNEGSKA (reference sequence). The CDR3 is made up of 14 amino acids. The V segment lost 3 bases and the J segment 7 bases; nucleotides outside the gene matches: 11.

The sequencing input was blood. The sequence was obtained from a man aged 18 to 29 with Graves' hyperthyroidism. V gene TRBV20-1 combines with J gene TRBJ2-7, with 8 positions matching TRBD1. Here the CDR3 DNA reads TGCAGTGCTAGGGACAGGGAGCTAGCTCGGGAGCAGTACTTC. Protein product: CSARDRELAREQYF.